A selection of T cell receptor beta chains follows, all from one sample in a study of T cells in Graves' hyperthyroidism and ophthalmopathy. MiXCR was run by TCRdb on the multiplex PCR reads, yielding one entry per CDR3 protein. This sample has under 350,000 distinct CDR3 sequences, with roughly 18% found just once. The source material was blood. All receptors come from a woman in her forties or fifties with Graves' hyperthyroidism. The CDR3 runs from the conserved cysteine through the conserved F or W. The order of the fields is D gene, V gene, J gene, clone size, CDR3 protein, CDR3 DNA. D genes are given only for firm matches. The size field is filled for only some rows; it gives once, few, many or a size class.

NA	TRBV7-9	TRBJ2-1	NA	CASSPRWGRGIYNEQFF	TGTGCCAGCAGCCCCCGGTGGGGGCGGGGGATCTACAATGAGCAGTTCTTC
NA	TRBV6-1	TRBJ2-2	NA	CASESNTGELFF	TGCGCCAGCGAATCGAACACCGGGGAGCTGTTTTTT
NA	TRBV30	TRBJ2-1	many	CAWTPPGSLNEQFF	TGTGCCTGGACACCCCCCGGGAGTTTGAATGAGCAGTTCTTC
TRBD1	TRBV28	TRBJ2-7	NA	CASGTAMYEQYF	TGTGCCAGCGGGACAGCGATGTACGAGCAGTACTTC
NA	TRBV12-3/TRBV12-4	TRBJ1-4	many	CASSLGQGLEKLFF	TGTGCCAGCAGTTTAGGGCAGGGATTGGAAAAACTGTTTTTT
NA	TRBV20-1	TRBJ1-4	NA	CSAQGSGLSEKLFF	TGCAGTGCTCAGGGGTCAGGGTTGTCCGAAAAACTGTTTTTT
NA	TRBV15	TRBJ1-2	NA	CATSRDVTENYGYTF	TGTGCCACCAGCAGAGATGTAACAGAGAACTATGGCTACACCTTC
NA	TRBV12-3/TRBV12-4	TRBJ1-1	many	CASSPQVRGAEAFF	TGTGCCAGCAGCCCTCAGGTGCGGGGGGCTGAAGCTTTCTTT
NA	TRBV19	TRBJ2-2	few	CASSKGTGGAAGELFF	TGTGCCAGTAGTAAGGGGACGGGGGGCGCAGCCGGGGAGCTGTTTTTT
NA	TRBV28	TRBJ2-6	few	CASSLSGWGNSGANVLTF	TGTGCCAGCAGTTTATCGGGTTGGGGGAACTCTGGAGCCAACGTCCTGACTTTC
TRBD2	TRBV27	TRBJ2-1	many	CASRLAGGPNNEQFF	TGTGCCAGCAGGCTAGCGGGAGGGCCGAACAATGAGCAGTTCTTC
NA	TRBV27	TRBJ1-5	many	CASSLGRGQPQHF	TGTGCCAGCAGTTTAGGGCGGGGACAGCCCCAGCATTTT
NA	TRBV20-1	TRBJ1-2	few	CSASLPSQGTSYGYTF	TGCAGTGCTAGCCTTCCGAGCCAGGGGACTTCCTATGGCTACACCTTC
TRBD2	TRBV3-1	TRBJ2-3	NA	CASSQGTSGGLATDTQYF	TGTGCCAGCAGCCAAGGGACTAGCGGGGGGCTCGCCACAGATACGCAGTATTTT
NA	TRBV9	TRBJ1-2	NA	CASSVEASDYGYTF	TGTGCCAGCAGCGTAGAGGCAAGCGACTATGGCTACACCTTC
NA	TRBV27	TRBJ1-1	NA	CASSFWTVVAEAFF	TGTGCCAGCAGTTTTTGGACAGTTGTGGCTGAAGCTTTCTTT
TRBD2	TRBV20-1	TRBJ2-5	few	CSAREGRGGETQYF	TGCAGTGCTAGAGAAGGGAGGGGAGGCGAGACCCAGTACTTC
NA	TRBV12-3/TRBV12-4	TRBJ1-6	many	CASSLGRASNSPLHF	TGTGCCAGCAGTTTAGGGCGGGCCTCTAATTCACCCCTCCACTTT
NA	TRBV29-1	TRBJ1-1	many	CSVDEGPNLEAFF	TGCAGCGTTGATGAGGGACCAAACCTTGAAGCTTTCTTT
NA	TRBV2	TRBJ2-5	NA	CASSYSQETQYF	TGTGCCAGCAGTTATAGTCAAGAGACCCAGTACTTC
NA	TRBV6-1	TRBJ2-2	NA	CASSEALMEYTGELFF	TGTGCCAGCAGTGAAGCGCTTATGGAATACACCGGGGAGCTGTTTTTT
NA	TRBV9	TRBJ1-3	NA	CASSQRGWGNTIYF	TGTGCCAGCAGCCAAAGGGGCTGGGGAAACACCATATATTTT
NA	TRBV20-1	TRBJ2-4	once	CSASTGHRGKNIQYF	TGCAGTGCGAGCACAGGGCACCGGGGCAAAAACATTCAGTACTTC
TRBD1	TRBV6-2/TRBV6-3	TRBJ2-5	once	CASTRGTGVSQETQYF	TGTGCCAGCACCAGAGGGACAGGGGTTAGCCAAGAGACCCAGTACTTC
NA	TRBV4-1	TRBJ2-5	NA	CASSQGMGARRWSGETQYF	TGCGCCAGCAGCCAAGGGATGGGGGCCCGGCGGTGGTCCGGAGAGACCCAGTACTTC
NA	TRBV7-2	TRBJ1-2	NA	CASSPNNYGYTF	TGTGCCAGCAGCCCAAATAACTATGGCTACACCTTC
NA	TRBV6-1	TRBJ2-7	few	CASSPHMGAYEQYF	TGTGCCAGCAGCCCGCACATGGGCGCCTACGAGCAGTACTTC
NA	TRBV6-5	TRBJ2-6	NA	CASSYSTGPGANVLTF	TGTGCCAGCAGTTACTCAACAGGGCCTGGGGCCAACGTCCTGACTTTC
NA	TRBV3-1	TRBJ1-6	NA	CASSQERDRYNSPLHF	TGTGCCAGCAGCCAAGAGCGGGATCGTTATAATTCACCCCTCCACTTT
TRBD2	TRBV28	TRBJ2-7	NA	CASSRDDPASGSSYEQYF	TGTGCCAGCAGCCGCGACGACCCGGCTAGCGGCAGCTCCTACGAGCAGTACTTC
TRBD1	TRBV24-1	TRBJ1-5	many	CATGTENSNQPQHF	TGTGCCACCGGGACAGAAAATAGCAATCAGCCCCAGCATTTT
NA	TRBV3-1	TRBJ1-3	NA	CASSQTTDSGNTIYF	TGTGCCAGCAGCCAAACGACCGACTCTGGAAACACCATATATTTT
NA	TRBV20-1	TRBJ2-1	few	CSARDDSYNEQFF	TGCAGTGCTAGAGATGACAGCTACAATGAGCAGTTCTTC
NA	TRBV2	TRBJ1-2	many	CASSDGNYSPNYGYTF	TGTGCCAGCAGTGATGGGAACTACAGCCCTAACTATGGCTACACCTTC
NA	TRBV5-1	TRBJ2-5	NA	CASSLGYQDTQYF	TGCGCCAGCAGCTTGGGGTACCAAGATACCCAGTACTTC
NA	TRBV11-2	TRBJ1-1	many	CASRRADTEAFF	TGTGCCAGCCGACGTGCGGACACTGAAGCTTTCTTT
NA	TRBV10-3	TRBJ2-1	few	CAIRPADYNEQFF	TGTGCCATCAGGCCCGCAGACTACAATGAGCAGTTCTTC
NA	TRBV5-1	TRBJ2-1	NA	CASSTSPTYNEQFF	TGCGCCAGCAGCACTAGCCCCACCTACAATGAGCAGTTCTTC
TRBD2	TRBV28	TRBJ2-7	few	CASNNPGLGSYEQYF	TGTGCCAGCAATAATCCCGGACTAGGGAGCTACGAGCAGTACTTC
NA	TRBV7-9	TRBJ2-2	few	CASSSAWDASNTGELFF	TGTGCCAGCAGCTCGGCCTGGGACGCCTCGAACACCGGGGAGCTGTTTTTT
NA	TRBV5-1	TRBJ2-1	many	CASSLIGAEEFF	TGCGCCAGCAGCTTGATAGGGGCCGAGGAGTTCTTC
TRBD1	TRBV29-1	TRBJ2-5	few	CSVRDRGRGETQYF	TGCAGCGTCCGGGACAGGGGGCGCGGGGAGACCCAGTACTTC
NA	TRBV6-1	TRBJ2-5	NA	CASIEHGGAETQYF	TGTGCCAGCATAGAGCATGGGGGGGCGGAGACCCAGTACTTC
TRBD2	TRBV7-8	TRBJ2-7	NA	CASSLNAGAGEQYF	TGTGCCAGCAGCTTAAACGCGGGAGCGGGGGAGCAGTACTTC
NA	TRBV28	TRBJ1-6	NA	CASSFQGEFSPLHF	TGTGCCAGCAGTTTTCAAGGGGAGTTTTCACCCCTCCACTTT
NA	TRBV20-1	TRBJ2-1	many	CSARVEGPPWDEQFF	TGCAGTGCTAGAGTGGAAGGCCCCCCTTGGGATGAGCAGTTCTTC
NA	TRBV24-1	TRBJ2-1	few	CATSDQNEQFF	TGTGCCACCAGTGACCAAAATGAGCAGTTCTTC